The present T cell receptor (beta chain) was sequenced within a study of control samples from healthy donors and cancer patients. Produced via immunoSEQ multiplex PCR; TCRdb's table is partial and in-frame only. The sample lists 80,000 or so clones, around 95% occurring once. V dropped 3 bases and J dropped 1 base, with 9 bases sitting between them. This CDR3 comprises 14 residues. Per the germline V gene, CDR1 is MGHDK and CDR2 is SYGVNS. V usage is TRBV25-1 and J usage is TRBJ1-1; perhaps TRBD1 as D (5 bases). The origin of this receptor is a woman in her forties in good health. Sequences were obtained from blood. The CDR3 here is CASSEEGKNTEAFF. CDR3 DNA: TGTGCCAGCAGTGAGGAGGGGAAGAACACTGAAGCTTTCTTT.